These T cell receptor beta chains were read from a single sample in a study of blood T cell repertoires in COVID-19. The assay was immunoSEQ multiplex PCR, and TCRdb's table has in-frame clones only and misses some. The profile covers about 150,000 clones, with about 88% appearing a single time and roughly 2.7% taken by the ten largest. The sequenced material came from peripheral blood. The receptor set was obtained from a human donor with acute or convalescent COVID-19. The donor label of this sample is uncertain. CDR3s include the opening cysteine and the closing phenylalanine or tryptophan. A D gene is named only where the DNA matches it firmly. Clone size is not always given. Where it is, it says once, few, many or a class for expanded clones.

TRBV5-6	TRBJ1-3	-	-	CASSLLVAGNTIYF	TGTGCCAGCAGCTTGTTAGTTGCTGGAAACACCATATATTTT
TRBV9	TRBJ1-3	-	-	CASSVASSESIYF	TGTGCCAGCAGCGTAGCTTCATCCGAGTCCATATATTTT
TRBV6-6	TRBJ1-1	TRBD1	-	CASSRRRISAGGTEAFF	TGTGCCAGCAGTCGCCGAAGAATATCGGCAGGGGGCACTGAAGCTTTCTTT
TRBV7-2	TRBJ1-2	-	-	CASSFDSNYGYTF	TGTGCCAGCAGCTTTGACAGTAACTATGGCTACACCTTC
TRBV18	TRBJ2-6	-	-	CASSREVSGANVLTF	TGTGCCAGCTCACGAGAGGTCTCTGGGGCCAACGTCCTGACTTTC
TRBV19	TRBJ1-2	-	-	CASRREAHGYTF	TGTGCCAGTAGGAGGGAAGCACATGGCTACACCTTC
TRBV7-8	TRBJ1-2	TRBD1	-	CASSLAHTGAGYTF	TGTGCCAGCAGCTTAGCGCACACAGGGGCCGGCTACACCTTC
TRBV7-2	TRBJ2-7	TRBD1	-	CASSYDRATTKQYF	TGTGCCAGCAGCTACGACAGGGCTACTACGAAGCAGTACTTC
TRBV19	TRBJ2-1	TRBD2	-	CASRISGGRANEQFF	TGTGCCAGTAGGATTAGCGGGGGTCGGGCTAATGAGCAGTTCTTC
TRBV5-4	TRBJ1-1	-	-	CASSLAGMDTEAFF	TGTGCCAGCAGCTTGGCGGGGATGGACACTGAAGCTTTCTTT
TRBV2	TRBJ2-3	-	-	CAIMMRAGTDTQYF	TGTGCCATCATGATGAGGGCCGGCACAGATACGCAGTATTTT
TRBV28	TRBJ1-6	TRBD1	once	CASSLSAGQGTYNSPLHF	TGTGCCAGCAGTTTATCAGCCGGACAGGGGACCTATAATTCACCCCTCCACTTT
TRBV6-2/TRBV6-3	TRBJ1-5	-	-	CASSYGQAGQPQHF	TGTGCCAGCAGTTACGGTCAGGCAGGGCAGCCCCAGCATTTT
TRBV6-2/TRBV6-3	TRBJ1-3	-	-	CASSIRQMPGNTIYF	TGTGCCAGCAGTATACGACAGATGCCTGGAAACACCATATATTTT
TRBV30	TRBJ2-7	TRBD1	-	CAWSRGGAAYEQYF	TGTGCCTGGAGTCGAGGGGGCGCCGCCTACGAGCAGTACTTC
TRBV3-1/TRBV3-2	TRBJ2-6	TRBD1	-	CASSHYGTGGPSGANVLTF	TGTGCCAGCAGCCATTACGGGACAGGGGGACCGTCTGGGGCCAACGTCCTGACTTTC
TRBV27	TRBJ1-5	TRBD1	-	CASSAGTGFNQPQHF	TGTGCCAGCAGTGCCGGGACAGGGTTCAATCAGCCCCAGCATTTT
TRBV7-2	TRBJ2-5	-	-	CASSLARDFQETQYF	TGTGCCAGCAGCTTAGCCAGGGACTTCCAAGAGACCCAGTACTTC
TRBV6-2/TRBV6-3	TRBJ2-3	-	-	CASSHWASVGDTQYF	TGTGCCAGCAGCCACTGGGCTAGCGTGGGAGATACGCAGTATTTT
TRBV5-1	TRBJ1-2	-	-	CASSLDGQNYGYTF	TGCGCCAGCAGCTTAGACGGACAGAACTATGGCTACACCTTC
TRBV24-1	TRBJ2-2	-	-	CATSDWGGSNTGELFF	TGTGCCACCAGTGATTGGGGCGGATCGAACACCGGGGAGCTGTTTTTT
TRBV24-1	TRBJ1-2	-	-	CATSDPLNSYGYTF	TGTGCCACCAGTGATCCACTAAATTCCTATGGCTACACCTTC
TRBV6-5	TRBJ2-3	-	-	CASTLGAGTDTQYF	TGTGCCAGCACCCTCGGGGCGGGGACGGATACGCAGTATTTT
TRBV12-5	TRBJ2-2	TRBD2	once	CASGDPTSGFQNTGELFF	TGTGCTAGTGGTGACCCGACTAGCGGGTTCCAGAACACCGGGGAGCTGTTTTTT
TRBV9	TRBJ2-1	TRBD2	-	CASSPRGLAGVNEQFF	TGTGCCAGCAGCCCGAGGGGACTAGCGGGAGTCAATGAGCAGTTCTTC
TRBV30	TRBJ2-5	-	-	CAWSALAVGDVAQYF	TGTGCCTGGAGTGCCTTAGCGGTTGGTGATGTGGCCCAGTACTTC
TRBV2	TRBJ1-1	-	-	CASSHRVANTEAFF	TGTGCCAGCAGTCACAGGGTAGCGAACACTGAAGCTTTCTTT
TRBV6-1	TRBJ2-6	-	-	CASSDWASVTNVLTF	TGTGCCAGCAGTGATTGGGCCTCTGTGACCAACGTCCTGACTTTC
TRBV2	TRBJ2-7	TRBD2	-	CASSAGGGSYEQYF	TGTGCCAGCAGTGCTGGCGGGGGGTCCTACGAGCAGTACTTC
TRBV7-6	TRBJ2-5	TRBD2	-	CASSLEGLAGYQETQYF	TGTGCCAGCAGCTTAGAAGGGCTAGCGGGGTACCAAGAGACCCAGTACTTC
TRBV5-6	TRBJ1-4	-	-	CASSFFRLPGVLFF	TGTGCCAGCAGCTTTTTCCGGTTGCCGGGGGTGCTGTTTTTT
TRBV20-1	TRBJ1-2	-	few	CSANGNYGYTF	TGCAGTGCTAACGGGAACTATGGCTACACCTTC
TRBV12-5	TRBJ2-3	TRBD2	-	CASGLVSSGRTDTQYF	TGTGCTAGTGGTTTGGTCTCTAGCGGGAGAACAGATACGCAGTATTTT
TRBV3-1/TRBV3-2	TRBJ1-2	TRBD1	-	CASSPGTVYGYTF	TGTGCCAGCAGCCCGGGGACAGTCTATGGCTACACCTTC
TRBV10-3	TRBJ2-5	TRBD1	-	CAISLQGPETQYF	TGTGCCATCAGTTTACAGGGGCCGGAGACCCAGTACTTC
TRBV7-8	TRBJ1-1	TRBD1	-	CASSFFRGRMNTEAFF	TGTGCCAGCAGCTTCTTCAGGGGGCGGATGAACACTGAAGCTTTCTTT
TRBV7-8	TRBJ2-5	TRBD1	-	CASSLNPGTGTETQYF	TGTGCCAGCAGCTTAAATCCCGGGACAGGGACGGAGACCCAGTACTTC
TRBV12-3/TRBV12-4	TRBJ2-7	-	-	CASRPDSPYEQYF	TGTGCCAGCAGGCCGGACAGCCCCTACGAGCAGTACTTC
TRBV19	TRBJ2-7	-	-	CASSISRGTYEQYF	TGTGCCAGTAGTATCTCCAGGGGCACCTACGAGCAGTACTTC
TRBV5-4	TRBJ2-5	TRBD1	-	CASSWGQGETQYF	TGTGCCAGCAGCTGGGGACAGGGAGAGACCCAGTACTTC
TRBV3-1/TRBV3-2	TRBJ2-3	-	once	CASSRGGASTDTQYF	TGTGCCAGCAGCCGTGGGGGCGCAAGCACAGATACGCAGTATTTT
TRBV6-5	TRBJ1-2	TRBD1	-	CASSYSGTGAYGYTF	TGTGCCAGCAGTTACTCGGGGACAGGAGCCTATGGCTACACCTTC
TRBV7-9	TRBJ1-1	-	-	CASSLDRRNTEAFF	TGTGCCAGCAGCTTAGACAGAAGGAACACTGAAGCTTTCTTT
TRBV7-2	TRBJ2-3	TRBD2	once	CASSFSSTSGPNPAGTQYF	TGTGCCAGCAGCTTCTCCTCTACTAGCGGGCCGAACCCGGCCGGTACGCAGTATTTT
TRBV6-6	TRBJ1-6	-	-	CATGTGLSSYNSPLHF	TGTGCCACGGGAACAGGGCTAAGCTCCTATAATTCACCCCTCCACTTT
TRBV7-6	TRBJ2-3	-	-	CASSSQTNFRTDTQYF	TGTGCCAGCAGCTCGCAGACTAACTTCCGCACAGATACGCAGTATTTT
TRBV5-4	TRBJ1-1	TRBD1	-	CASSQRTGWNTEAFF	TGTGCCAGCAGCCAAAGGACAGGGTGGAACACTGAAGCTTTCTTT
TRBV14	TRBJ2-3	TRBD2	-	CASSLLAGGYTDTQYF	TGTGCCAGCAGCCTCCTAGCGGGAGGGTACACAGATACGCAGTATTTT
TRBV29-1	TRBJ1-1	TRBD1	-	CSARTGNTEAFF	TGCAGCGCTCGGACAGGGAACACTGAAGCTTTCTTT
TRBV9	TRBJ2-3	TRBD2	-	CASSASGRSTDTQYF	TGTGCCAGCAGCGCTAGCGGGAGGAGCACAGATACGCAGTATTTT
TRBV29-1	TRBJ1-1	TRBD1	few	CSVPGQGLGTEAFF	TGCAGCGTCCCGGGACAGGGCTTGGGCACTGAAGCTTTCTTT
TRBV30	TRBJ1-3	-	-	CAWSPDSSYGNTIYF	TGTGCCTGGAGTCCCGACAGTTCTTATGGAAACACCATATATTTT
TRBV10-3	TRBJ1-2	TRBD1	-	CAISPNPGQGVDGYTF	TGTGCCATCAGTCCTAATCCGGGACAGGGGGTGGATGGCTACACCTTC
TRBV5-6	TRBJ1-3	TRBD1	-	CASSGQTGALGNTIYF	TGTGCCAGCAGCGGGCAGACAGGGGCCCTTGGGAACACCATATATTTT
TRBV18	TRBJ1-2	TRBD1	-	CASSNSGDRGDGYTF	TGTGCCAGCTCAAATTCGGGGGACAGGGGAGATGGCTACACCTTC